The sequence of this T cell receptor beta chain was determined in a study of blood T cell repertoires in COVID-19. The method was immunoSEQ multiplex PCR; TCRdb's version includes in-frame clones alone and lacks a portion of them. In the table there are roughly 100,000 clones, more than 65% of which are singletons. The receptor was derived from an elderly man with active or convalescent COVID-19. The source material was peripheral blood.

CDR3 region: CASSYQQTQYF. DNA of the CDR3: TGTGCCAGCAGTTACCAACAGACCCAGTATTTT. The chain uses TRBV6-6 and TRBJ2-3; D gene unclear. The CDR3 has 11 residues. V gave up 2 bases and J gave up 12 bases, with 9 bases separating them. Germline CDR1 MNHNY, CDR2 SVGAGI (reference sequence).